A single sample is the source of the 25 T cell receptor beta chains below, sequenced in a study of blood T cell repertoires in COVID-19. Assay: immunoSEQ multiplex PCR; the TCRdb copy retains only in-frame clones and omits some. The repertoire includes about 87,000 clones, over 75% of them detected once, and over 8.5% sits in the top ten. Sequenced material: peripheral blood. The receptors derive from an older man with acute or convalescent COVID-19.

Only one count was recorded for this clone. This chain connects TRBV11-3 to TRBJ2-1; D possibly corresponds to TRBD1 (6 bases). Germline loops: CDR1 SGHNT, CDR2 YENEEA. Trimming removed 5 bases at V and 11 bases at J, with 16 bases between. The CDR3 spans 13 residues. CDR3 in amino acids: CASSLGTSGQQFF. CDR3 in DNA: TGTGCCAGCAGCCTCGGGACAAGTGGGCAGCAGTTCTTC.

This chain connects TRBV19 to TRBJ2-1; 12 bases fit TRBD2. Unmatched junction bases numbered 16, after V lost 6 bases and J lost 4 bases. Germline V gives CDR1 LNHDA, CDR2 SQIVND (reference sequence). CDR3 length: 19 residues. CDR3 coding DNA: TGTGCCAGTAGCGGGGGTTATTTGAGAACTAGCGGGAGGTACAATGAGCAGTTCTTC. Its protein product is CASSGGYLRTSGRYNEQFF.

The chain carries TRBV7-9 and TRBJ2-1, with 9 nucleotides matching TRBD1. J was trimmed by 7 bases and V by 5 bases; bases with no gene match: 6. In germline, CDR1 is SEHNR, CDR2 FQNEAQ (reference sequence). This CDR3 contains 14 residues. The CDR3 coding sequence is TGTGCCAGCAGCCCGGGACAGGGACTAAATGAGCAGTTCTTC. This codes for CASSPGQGLNEQFF.

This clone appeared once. CDR3 sequence reads: CASSQDGASGNTIYF. The CDR3 bases are TGCGCCAGCAGCCAAGATGGAGCCTCTGGAAACACCATATATTTT. The chain recombines TRBV4-3 with TRBJ1-3, with unresolved D. CDR3 size: 15 residues. Trimming stripped 0 bases from V and 0 bases from J, with 6 bases between. The germline V gene encodes CDR1 LGHNA and CDR2 YSLEER.

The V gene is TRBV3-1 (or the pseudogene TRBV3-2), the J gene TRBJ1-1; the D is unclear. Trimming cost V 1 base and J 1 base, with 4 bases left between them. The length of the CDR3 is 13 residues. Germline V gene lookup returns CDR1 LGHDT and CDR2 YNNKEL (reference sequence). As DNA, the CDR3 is TGTGCCAGCAGCCAAGTCCAGAACACTGAAGCTTTCTTT. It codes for CASSQVQNTEAFF.

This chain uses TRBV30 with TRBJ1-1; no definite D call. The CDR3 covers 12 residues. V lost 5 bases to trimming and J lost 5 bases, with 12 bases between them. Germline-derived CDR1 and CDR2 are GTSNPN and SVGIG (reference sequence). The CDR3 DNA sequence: TGTGCCTGGTCACGTAGTCCTACTGAAGCTTTCTTT. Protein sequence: CAWSRSPTEAFF.

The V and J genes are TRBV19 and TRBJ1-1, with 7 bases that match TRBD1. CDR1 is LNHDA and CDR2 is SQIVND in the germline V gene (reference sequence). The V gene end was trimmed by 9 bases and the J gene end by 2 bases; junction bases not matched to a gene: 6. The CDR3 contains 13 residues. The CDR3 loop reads CASTGQSNTEAFF. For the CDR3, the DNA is TGTGCCAGCACGGGACAGTCTAACACTGAAGCTTTCTTT.

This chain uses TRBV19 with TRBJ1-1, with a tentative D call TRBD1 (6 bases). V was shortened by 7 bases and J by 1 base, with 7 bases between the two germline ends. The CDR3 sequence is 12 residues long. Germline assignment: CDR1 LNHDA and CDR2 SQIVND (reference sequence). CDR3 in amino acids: CASKQGNTEAFF. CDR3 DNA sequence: TGTGCCAGTAAACAGGGGAACACTGAAGCTTTCTTT.

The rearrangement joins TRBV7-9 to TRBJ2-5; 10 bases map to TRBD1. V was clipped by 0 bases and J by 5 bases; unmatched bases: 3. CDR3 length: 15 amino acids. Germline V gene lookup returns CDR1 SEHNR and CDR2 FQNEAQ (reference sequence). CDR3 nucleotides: TGTGCCAGCAGCTTAGCCCGGACAGGGGGGGAGACCCAGTACTTC. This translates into CASSLARTGGETQYF.

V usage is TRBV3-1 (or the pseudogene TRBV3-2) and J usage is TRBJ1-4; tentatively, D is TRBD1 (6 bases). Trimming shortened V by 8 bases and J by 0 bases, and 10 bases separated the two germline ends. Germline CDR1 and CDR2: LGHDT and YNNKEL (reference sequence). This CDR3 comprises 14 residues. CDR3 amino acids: CASGRGATNEKLFF. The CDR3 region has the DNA TGTGCCAGCGGCAGGGGAGCAACTAATGAAAAACTGTTTTTT.

The CDR3 spells CASTGGDTQYF. The CDR3 region has the DNA TGTGCCAGCACAGGGGGAGATACGCAGTATTTT. The chain joins TRBV5-4 to TRBJ2-3; 7 bases fit TRBD1. After removal of 6 bases from V and 5 bases from J, the junction contained 0 bases not matched to a gene. The CDR3 runs to 11 residues. The germline CDR1 and CDR2 sequences are SGHNT and YYREEE (reference sequence).

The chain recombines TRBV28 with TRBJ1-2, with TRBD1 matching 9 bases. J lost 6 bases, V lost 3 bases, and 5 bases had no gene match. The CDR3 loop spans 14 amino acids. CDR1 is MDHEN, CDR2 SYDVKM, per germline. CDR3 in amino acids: CASSFRDRADGYTF. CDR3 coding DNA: TGTGCCAGCAGTTTTAGGGACAGGGCCGATGGCTACACCTTC.

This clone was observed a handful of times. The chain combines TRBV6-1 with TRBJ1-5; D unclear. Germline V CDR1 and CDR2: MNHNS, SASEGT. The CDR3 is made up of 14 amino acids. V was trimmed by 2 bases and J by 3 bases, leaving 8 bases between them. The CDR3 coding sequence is TGTGCCAGCAGTGAACGGGGATACAATCAGCCCCAGCATTTT. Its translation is CASSERGYNQPQHF.

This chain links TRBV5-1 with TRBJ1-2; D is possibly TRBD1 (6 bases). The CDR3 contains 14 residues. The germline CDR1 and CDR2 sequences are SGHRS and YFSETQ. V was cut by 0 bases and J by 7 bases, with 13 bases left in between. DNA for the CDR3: TGCGCCAGCAGCTTGGGGGACATCGGCTCTGGCTACACCTTC. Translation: CASSLGDIGSGYTF. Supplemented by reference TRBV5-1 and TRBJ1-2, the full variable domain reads KAGVTQTPRYLIKTRGQQVTLSCSPISGHRSVSWYQQTPGQGLQFLFEYFSETQRNKGNFPGRFSGRQFSNSRSEMNVSTLELGDSALYLCASSLGDIGSGYTFGSGTRLTVV.

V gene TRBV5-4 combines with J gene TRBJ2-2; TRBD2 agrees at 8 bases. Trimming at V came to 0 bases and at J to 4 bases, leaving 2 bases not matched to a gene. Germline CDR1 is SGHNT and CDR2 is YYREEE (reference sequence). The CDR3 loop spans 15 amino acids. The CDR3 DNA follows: TGTGCCAGCAGCTTGGTTGGGACTAGCACCGGGGAGCTGTTTTTT. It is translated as CASSLVGTSTGELFF.

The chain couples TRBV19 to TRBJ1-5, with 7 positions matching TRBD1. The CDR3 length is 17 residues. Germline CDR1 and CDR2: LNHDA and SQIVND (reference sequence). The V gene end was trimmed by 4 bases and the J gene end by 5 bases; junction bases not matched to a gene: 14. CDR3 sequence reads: CASSKDQTGWSHQPQHF. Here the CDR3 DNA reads TGTGCCAGTAGTAAAGACCAGACAGGGTGGAGTCATCAGCCCCAGCATTTT.

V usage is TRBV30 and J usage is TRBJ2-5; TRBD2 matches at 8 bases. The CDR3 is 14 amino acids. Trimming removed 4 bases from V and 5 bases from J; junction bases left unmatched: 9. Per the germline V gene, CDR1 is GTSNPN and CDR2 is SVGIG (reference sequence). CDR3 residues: CAWTRGLAGETQYF. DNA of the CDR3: TGTGCCTGGACCAGAGGACTAGCAGGGGAGACCCAGTACTTC.

In DNA form, the CDR3 reads TGTGCCAGCAGGACAGGGGGTTGGACTGAAGCTTTCTTT. Amino acids: CASRTGGWTEAFF. The chain employs TRBV12-3 or TRBV12-4 and TRBJ1-1; TRBD1 aligns across 9 bases. CDR3 length equals 13 residues. The V segment lost 6 bases and the J segment 5 bases; nucleotides outside the gene matches: 4.

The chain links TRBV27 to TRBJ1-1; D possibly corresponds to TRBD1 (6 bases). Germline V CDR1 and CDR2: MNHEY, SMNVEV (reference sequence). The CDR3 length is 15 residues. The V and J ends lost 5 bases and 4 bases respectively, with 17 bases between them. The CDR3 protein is CASSPLQGWSTEAFF. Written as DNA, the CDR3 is TGTGCCAGCAGTCCCCTCCAGGGGTGGAGCACTGAAGCTTTCTTT.

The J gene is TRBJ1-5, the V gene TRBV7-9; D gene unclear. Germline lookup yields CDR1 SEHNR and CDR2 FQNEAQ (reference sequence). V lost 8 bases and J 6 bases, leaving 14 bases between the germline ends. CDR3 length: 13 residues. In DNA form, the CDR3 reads TGTGCCAGCGCCTGGGAGAACGGTCAGCCCCAGCATTTT. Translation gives CASAWENGQPQHF.

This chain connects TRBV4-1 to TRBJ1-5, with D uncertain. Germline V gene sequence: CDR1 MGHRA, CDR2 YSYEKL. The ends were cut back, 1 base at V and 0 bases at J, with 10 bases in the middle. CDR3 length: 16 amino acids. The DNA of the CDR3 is TGCGCCAGCAGCCAAGGGGCAGAGCTTAGCAATCAGCCCCAGCATTTT. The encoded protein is CASSQGAELSNQPQHF.

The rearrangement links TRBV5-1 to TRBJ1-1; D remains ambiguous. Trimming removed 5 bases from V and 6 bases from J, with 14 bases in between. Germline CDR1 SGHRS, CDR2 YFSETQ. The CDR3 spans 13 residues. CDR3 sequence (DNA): TGCGCCAGCAGGAGGAGTTCGACCCCTGAAGCTTTCTTT. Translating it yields CASRRSSTPEAFF.

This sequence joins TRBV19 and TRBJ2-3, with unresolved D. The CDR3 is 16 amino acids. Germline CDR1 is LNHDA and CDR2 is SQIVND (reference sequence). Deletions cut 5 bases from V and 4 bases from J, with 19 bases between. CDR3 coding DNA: TGTGCCAGTAGTCCCCACGCGGCCATTGCGGCAGATACGCAGTATTTT. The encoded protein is CASSPHAAIAADTQYF. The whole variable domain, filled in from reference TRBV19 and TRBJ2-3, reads DGGITQSPKYLFRKEGQNVTLSCEQNLNHDAMYWYRQDPGQGLRLIYYSQIVNDFQKGDIAEGYSVSREKKESFPLTVTSAQKNPTAFYLCASSPHAAIAADTQYFGPGTRLTVL.

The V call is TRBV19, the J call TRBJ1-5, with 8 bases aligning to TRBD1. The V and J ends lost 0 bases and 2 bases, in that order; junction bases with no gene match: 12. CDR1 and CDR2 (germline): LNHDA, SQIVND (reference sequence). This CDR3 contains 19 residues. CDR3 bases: TGTGCCAGTAGTATAGATCGGGGGACAGGTGGCCCTGGCAATCAGCCCCAGCATTTT. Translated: CASSIDRGTGGPGNQPQHF.

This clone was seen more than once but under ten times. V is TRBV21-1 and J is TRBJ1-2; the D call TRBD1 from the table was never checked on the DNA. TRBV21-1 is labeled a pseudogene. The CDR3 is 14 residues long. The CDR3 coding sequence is TGTGCCAGCAGCAAAAGGGGACAATTCTATGGCTACACCTTC. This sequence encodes CASSKRGQFYGYTF.